The 14 T cell receptor beta chains reported below all come from one sample, sequenced in a study of cytotoxic CD8 clonotypes in ibrutinib-treated CLL. Produced via immunoSEQ multiplex PCR; TCRdb's table is partial and in-frame only. The repertoire has 50,000 to 65,000 clones, around 68% of them found once; the top ten carry around two fifths. The sequencing used PBMCs, collected after 12 months of ibrutinib treatment. Every receptor here comes from a human donor with chronic lymphocytic leukemia.

In nucleotides, the CDR3 is TGCGCCAGCAGCTCAGGAAACGCAAACACCATATATTTT. Translating gives CASSSGNANTIYF. The chain links TRBV5-1 to TRBJ1-3; D ambiguous. Germline assignment: CDR1 SGHRS and CDR2 YFSETQ. The CDR3 runs to 13 residues. Trimming removed 3 bases from V and 6 bases from J, with 10 bases in between.

This chain links TRBV4-3 with TRBJ2-1, with TRBD2 matching over 8 bases. There are 18 residues in the CDR3. With V trimmed by 4 bases and J by 2 bases, 13 bases remained unmatched. From germline, CDR1 is LGHNA and CDR2 YSLEER. The DNA for the CDR3 is TGCGCCAGCAGCCTGGGGACGGCCACTAGCGGAACCTACAATGAGCAGTTCTTC. Translation: CASSLGTATSGTYNEQFF.

The DNA of the CDR3 is TGTGCCAGCAGGGCCGGGACACAATCGGGCAATCAGCCCCAGCATTTT. Residues: CASRAGTQSGNQPQHF. This chain uses TRBV6-6 with TRBJ1-5; tentative D call: TRBD1 (6 bases). CDR1 MNHNY and CDR2 SVGAGI come from the germline V gene (reference sequence). Trimming pared 6 bases from V and 2 bases from J, leaving 17 bases between. This CDR3 region has 16 residues.

This clone was counted once. The rearrangement uses TRBV7-6 and TRBJ2-1; no clear D gene. The germline V and J ends were trimmed by 5 bases and 11 bases, with 22 bases remaining between them. This CDR3 has 15 residues. Germline V CDR1 and CDR2: SGHVS, FNYEAQ. CDR3 bases: TGTGCCAGCAGCCCAGTTTCTCCGGAACGCGGAAAGCAGTTCTTC. This translates into CASSPVSPERGKQFF.

The sample holds one count of this clone. The gene calls are TRBV25-1 and TRBJ1-5; D unresolved. There are 13 residues in the CDR3. Trimming removed 0 bases at V and 6 bases at J, with 6 bases between. Germline V gene data show CDR1 as MGHDK and CDR2 as SYGVNS. This chain's CDR3 is CASSEYGPQPQHF. For the CDR3, the DNA is TGTGCCAGCAGTGAATATGGGCCTCAGCCCCAGCATTTT.

The chain joins TRBV6-1 to TRBJ2-1, with D tentatively TRBD2 (6 bases). This CDR3 is built from 14 residues. The germline CDR1 and CDR2 sequences are MNHNS and SASEGT. The V and J ends lost 6 bases and 0 bases respectively, with 9 bases between them. DNA of the CDR3: TGTGCCAGCAGGGTAGCGGACTCCTACAATGAGCAGTTCTTC. This codes for CASRVADSYNEQFF.

The V and J genes are TRBV5-1 and TRBJ1-1; D gene unclear. The V gene's germline CDR1 is SGHRS and CDR2 YFSETQ. The CDR3 runs to 16 residues. With 4 bases removed from V and 2 bases from J, the gap between germline ends came to 18 bases. CDR3 in DNA: TGCGCCAGCAGCCCCAACGCGGCAGTCACTAACACTGAAGCTTTCTTT. Its protein product is CASSPNAAVTNTEAFF.

The chain joins TRBV6-5 to TRBJ2-2; D possibly corresponds to TRBD2 (6 bases). The CDR3 spans 14 residues. Germline CDR1 and CDR2: MNHEY and SVGAGI. Trimming took off 10 bases at V and 4 bases at J, with 16 bases between the two ends. Here the CDR3 reads CATYRGTGTGELFF. In nucleotides, the CDR3 is TGTGCCACCTACCGGGGGACGGGCACCGGGGAGCTGTTTTTT.

The chain employs TRBV7-9 and TRBJ2-7; D is perhaps TRBD2 (5 bases). The ends were cut back, 5 bases at V and 8 bases at J, with 13 bases in the middle. Germline lookup yields CDR1 SEHNR and CDR2 FQNEAQ (reference sequence). CDR3 length: 12 amino acids. In DNA form, the CDR3 reads TGTGCCAGCAGCCTCAACGGGAACCAGCAGTACTTC. Translating gives CASSLNGNQQYF.

The chain uses TRBV7-9 and TRBJ2-3; D unresolved. Germline V gene lookup returns CDR1 SEHNR and CDR2 FQNEAQ (reference sequence). V was trimmed by 5 bases and J by 4 bases, leaving 10 bases between them. The CDR3 has 13 residues. The CDR3 region has the DNA TGTGCCAGCAGCAATAACCAGGCAGATACGCAGTATTTT. Protein product: CASSNNQADTQYF.

This chain joins TRBV4-2 and TRBJ2-6, with 7 bases matching TRBD2. The CDR3 consists of 16 residues. CDR1 and CDR2 (germline): LGHNA, YNFKEQ. V shed 1 base and J 0 bases; nucleotides not matched to a gene: 0. CDR3 protein: CASSQGGGSGANVLTF. The CDR3 bases are TGTGCCAGCAGCCAAGGCGGGGGCTCTGGGGCCAACGTCCTGACTTTC.

Relative to its sample, this clone is medium-sized. This sample includes further DNA sequences coding for the same CDR3. The chain carries TRBV14 and TRBJ2-3; no reliable D call. CDR3 size: 14 residues. V lost 1 base and J lost 2, with 7 bases in between. CDR1 and CDR2 from the germline V gene are SGHDN and FVKESK. CDR3 bases: TGTGCCAGCAGCCAAGGGCGGCACACAGATACGCAGTATTTT. Translation gives CASSQGRHTDTQYF.

A single count supports this clone. This chain joins TRBV9 and TRBJ2-7; 13 nucleotides align to TRBD2. The germline V gene encodes CDR1 SGDLS and CDR2 YYNGEE. The CDR3 covers 18 residues. Trimming at V came to 3 bases and at J to 0 bases, leaving 9 bases not matched to a gene. The CDR3 here is CASSEGLAGQGFSYEQYF. Written as DNA, the CDR3 is TGTGCCAGCAGCGAGGGACTAGCGGGGCAAGGATTCTCCTACGAGCAGTACTTC.

V usage is TRBV2 and J usage is TRBJ2-1, with unresolved D. Between the trimmed V and J ends, which lost 10 bases and 2 bases, there was a span of 6 bases. This CDR3 is built from 11 residues. Germline CDR1 and CDR2: SNHLY and FYNNEI. DNA for the CDR3: TGTGCCAACAAGACCTACAATGAGCAGTTCTTC. This encodes CANKTYNEQFF.